This T cell receptor beta chain was sequenced in a study of blood T cells in healthy people across ages. The second PCR ran about 6 to 11 cycles with a sample-barcoded 5' primer and J-beta primers. Each CDR3 protein gets one entry after TCRdb re-called the 5' RACE reads with MiXCR. The sample has 1.5 million to 2 million distinct CDR3 sequences, roughly 50% seen once; the top ten hold approximately 2.1%. Each sample yielded at least 6 million isolated PBMCs. Total RNA, at least 5 micrograms per sample, was extracted from PBMCs. The CDR3 contains 16 residues. Germline V gene data show CDR1 as LGHNA and CDR2 as YSLEER. V dropped 1 base and J dropped 4; count of bases not matched to a gene: 8. This clonotype was seen more than once but under ten times.

The V call is TRBV4-3, the J call TRBJ2-7, with 9 bases matching TRBD2. The sequencing sample was made of blood. The TCR comes from a woman aged 40-49 years in good health. In DNA form, the CDR3 reads TGCGCCAGCAGCCAAGGGGTAGCGGGGGCGACATACGAGCAGTACTTC. Protein: CASSQGVAGATYEQYF.